This T cell receptor beta chain was profiled in a study of CD8 T cells in ankylosing spondylitis. TCRdb processed the 5' RACE reads anew with MiXCR; each CDR3 protein has one entry. Among over 450,000 distinct CDR3 sequences, roughly an eighth were seen once, and the ten largest hold nearly 7%. V trimming: 0 bases; J trimming: 0 bases; junction bases outside the gene matches: 4. The CDR3 has 15 amino acids. Germline CDR1 reads DFQATT; CDR2 reads SNEGSKA (reference sequence). Ten or more counts support this clonotype. Its antigen remains unidentified. Regarding the study as a whole: Reactive arthritis synovial fluid and blood previously showed some of these motif variants. Blood of patients with ankylosing spondylitis appeared to be characterized by a TCR beta motif of eight highly homologous variants.

The origin of this receptor is a male donor with ankylosing spondylitis. The rearrangement links TRBV20-1 to TRBJ2-7; 8 nucleotides match TRBD2. Sequenced sample: blood, either unsorted or a sorted T cell fraction (not recorded which). As DNA, the CDR3 is TGCAGTGCTAGAGATGCGCTAGCGGGCTCCTACGAGCAGTACTTC. Amino acids: CSARDALAGSYEQYF.